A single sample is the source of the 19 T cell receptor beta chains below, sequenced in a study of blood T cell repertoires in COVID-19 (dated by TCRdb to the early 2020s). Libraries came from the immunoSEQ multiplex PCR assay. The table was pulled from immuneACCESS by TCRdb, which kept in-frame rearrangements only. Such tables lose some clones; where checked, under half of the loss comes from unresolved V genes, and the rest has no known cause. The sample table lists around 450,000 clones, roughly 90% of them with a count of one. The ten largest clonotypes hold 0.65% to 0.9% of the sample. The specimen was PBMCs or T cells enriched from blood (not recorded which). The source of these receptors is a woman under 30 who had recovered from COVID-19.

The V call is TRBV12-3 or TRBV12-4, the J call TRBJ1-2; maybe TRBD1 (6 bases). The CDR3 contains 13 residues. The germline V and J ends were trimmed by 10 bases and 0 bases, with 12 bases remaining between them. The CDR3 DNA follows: TGTGCCACCCACACAGGGACTAACTATGGCTACACCTTC. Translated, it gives CATHTGTNYGYTF.

The chain's CDR3 is CASSPYGEGLGYTF. DNA for the CDR3: TGTGCCAGCAGCCCCTATGGGGAGGGGCTTGGCTACACCTTC. The chain links TRBV16 to TRBJ1-2; perhaps TRBD1 as D (5 bases). Trimming took 4 bases from V and 7 from J, leaving 16 bases between them. The CDR3 runs 14 residues. Germline V gene sequence: CDR1 KGHSY, CDR2 FQNENV.

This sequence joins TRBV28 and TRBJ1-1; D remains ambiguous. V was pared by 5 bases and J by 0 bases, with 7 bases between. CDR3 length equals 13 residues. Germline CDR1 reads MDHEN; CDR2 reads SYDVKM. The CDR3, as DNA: TGTGCCAGCAGTCTACGGTTGAACACTGAAGCTTTCTTT. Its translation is CASSLRLNTEAFF.

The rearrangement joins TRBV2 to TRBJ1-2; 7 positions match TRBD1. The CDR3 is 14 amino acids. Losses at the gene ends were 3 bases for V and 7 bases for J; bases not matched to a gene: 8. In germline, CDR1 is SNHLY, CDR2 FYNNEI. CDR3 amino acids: CASSEGRGGGGYTF. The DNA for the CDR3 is TGTGCCAGCAGTGAGGGAAGAGGGGGCGGTGGCTACACCTTC.

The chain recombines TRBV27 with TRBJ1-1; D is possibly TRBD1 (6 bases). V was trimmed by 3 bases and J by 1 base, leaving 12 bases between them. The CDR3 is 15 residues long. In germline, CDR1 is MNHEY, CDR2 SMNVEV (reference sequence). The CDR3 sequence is CASSFSRTENTEAFF. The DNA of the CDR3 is TGTGCCAGCAGTTTCAGCCGGACAGAGAACACTGAAGCTTTCTTT.

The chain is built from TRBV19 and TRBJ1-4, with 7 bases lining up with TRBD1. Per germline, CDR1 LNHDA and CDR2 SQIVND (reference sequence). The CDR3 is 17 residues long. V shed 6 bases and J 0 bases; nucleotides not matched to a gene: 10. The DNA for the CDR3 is TGTGCCAGTAGAAGAACAGGGGACTCCTCAACTAATGAAAAACTGTTTTTT. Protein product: CASRRTGDSSTNEKLFF.

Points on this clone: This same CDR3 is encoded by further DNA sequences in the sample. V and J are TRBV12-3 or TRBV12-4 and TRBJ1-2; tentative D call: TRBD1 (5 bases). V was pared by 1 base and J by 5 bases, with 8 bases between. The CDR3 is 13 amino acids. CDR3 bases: TGTGCCAGCAGTTTAGGGGGCGTTTATGGCTACACCTTC. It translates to CASSLGGVYGYTF.

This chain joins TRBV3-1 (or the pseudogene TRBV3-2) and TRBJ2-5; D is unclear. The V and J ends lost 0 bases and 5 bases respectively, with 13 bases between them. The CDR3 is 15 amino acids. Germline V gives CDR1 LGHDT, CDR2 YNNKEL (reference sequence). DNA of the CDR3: TGTGCCAGCAGCCAAGAATCGAGAGCCAGGGAGACCCAGTACTTC. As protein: CASSQESRARETQYF.

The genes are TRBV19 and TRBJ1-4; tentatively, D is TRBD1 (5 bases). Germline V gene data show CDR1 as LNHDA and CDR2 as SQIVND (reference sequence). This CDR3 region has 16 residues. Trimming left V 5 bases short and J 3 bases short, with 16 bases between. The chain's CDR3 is CASSPNRNLANEKLFF. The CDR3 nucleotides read TGTGCCAGTAGTCCCAACAGGAATTTGGCTAATGAAAAACTGTTTTTT.

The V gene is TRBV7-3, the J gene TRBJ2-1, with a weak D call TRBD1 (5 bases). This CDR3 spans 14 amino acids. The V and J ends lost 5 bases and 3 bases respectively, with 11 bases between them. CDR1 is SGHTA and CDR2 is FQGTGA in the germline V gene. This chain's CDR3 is CASSPGRGYNEQFF. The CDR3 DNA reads TGTGCCAGCAGCCCCGGTAGGGGCTACAATGAGCAGTTCTTC.

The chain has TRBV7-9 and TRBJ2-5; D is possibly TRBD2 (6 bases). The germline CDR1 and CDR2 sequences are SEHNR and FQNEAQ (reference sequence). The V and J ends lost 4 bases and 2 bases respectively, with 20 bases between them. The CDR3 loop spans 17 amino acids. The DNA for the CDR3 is TGTGCCAGCAGCTCCAGCCCCGGGGCAGGGAGGCAAGAGACCCAGTACTTC. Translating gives CASSSSPGAGRQETQYF.

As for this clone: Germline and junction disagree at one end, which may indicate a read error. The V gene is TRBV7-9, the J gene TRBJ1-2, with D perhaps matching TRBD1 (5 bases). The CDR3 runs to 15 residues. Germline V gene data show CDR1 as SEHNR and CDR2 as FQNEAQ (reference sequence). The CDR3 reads CASSSLKGRNDGYTF. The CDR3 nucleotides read TGTGCCAGCAGTTCCCTCAAGGGGCGTAACGATGGCTACACCTTC.

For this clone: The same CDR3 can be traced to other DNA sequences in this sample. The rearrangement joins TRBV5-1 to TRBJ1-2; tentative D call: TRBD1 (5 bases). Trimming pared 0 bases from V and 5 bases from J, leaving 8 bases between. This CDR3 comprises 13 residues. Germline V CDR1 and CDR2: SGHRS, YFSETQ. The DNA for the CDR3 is TGCGCCAGCAGCTTGGGGGCAGGGTATGGCTACACCTTC. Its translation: CASSLGAGYGYTF.

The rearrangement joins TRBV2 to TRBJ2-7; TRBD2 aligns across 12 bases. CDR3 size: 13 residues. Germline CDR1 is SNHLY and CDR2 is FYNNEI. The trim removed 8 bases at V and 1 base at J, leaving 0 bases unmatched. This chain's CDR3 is CASLAGGSYEQYF. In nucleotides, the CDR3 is TGTGCCAGCCTAGCGGGGGGGTCCTACGAGCAGTACTTC.

CDR3 protein: CASSIALDSFYEQYF. In DNA, the CDR3 is TGTGCCAGTAGTATAGCCCTTGACAGTTTCTACGAGCAGTACTTC. The chain has TRBV19 and TRBJ2-7; TRBD1 might be the D (5 bases). Trimming cost V 1 base and J 3 bases, with 13 bases left between them. Germline V gives CDR1 LNHDA, CDR2 SQIVND (reference sequence). This CDR3 has 15 amino acids.

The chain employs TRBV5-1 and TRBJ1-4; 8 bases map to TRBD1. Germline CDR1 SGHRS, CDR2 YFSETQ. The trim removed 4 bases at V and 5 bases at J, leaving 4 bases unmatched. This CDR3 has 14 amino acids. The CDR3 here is CASSQDRANEKLFF. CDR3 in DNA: TGCGCCAGCAGCCAGGACAGGGCGAATGAAAAACTGTTTTTT.

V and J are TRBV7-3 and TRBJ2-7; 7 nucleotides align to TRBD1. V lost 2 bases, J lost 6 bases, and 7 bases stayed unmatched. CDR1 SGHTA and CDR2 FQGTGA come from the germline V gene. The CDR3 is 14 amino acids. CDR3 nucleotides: TGTGCCAGCAGCTTAGGACAGGACATTGGCGAGCAGTACTTC. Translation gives CASSLGQDIGEQYF. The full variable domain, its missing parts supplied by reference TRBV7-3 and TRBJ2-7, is GAGVSQTPSNKVTEKGKYVELRCDPISGHTALYWYRQSLGQGPEFLIYFQGTGAADDSGLPNDRFFAVRPEGSVSTLKIQRTERGDSAVYLCASSLGQDIGEQYFGPGTRLTVT.

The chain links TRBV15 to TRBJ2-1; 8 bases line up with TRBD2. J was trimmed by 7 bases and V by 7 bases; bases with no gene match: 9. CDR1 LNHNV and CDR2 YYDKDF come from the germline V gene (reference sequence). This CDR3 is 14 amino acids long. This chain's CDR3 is CATMPGGGRNEQFF. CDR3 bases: TGTGCCACCATGCCCGGGGGGGGGCGGAATGAGCAGTTCTTC.

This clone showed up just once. CDR3 in DNA: TGTGCCAGCAGCAAGACGGACTTCTCCTACGAGCAGTACTTC. This sequence encodes CASSKTDFSYEQYF. The chain uses TRBV11-1 and TRBJ2-7; D perhaps matches TRBD2 (5 bases). The CDR3 sequence is 14 residues long. V was cut by 5 bases and J by 0 bases, with 11 bases left in between. Germline V gene data show CDR1 as SGHAT and CDR2 as FQDESV (reference sequence).